These 10 T cell receptor beta chains were sequenced from one sample in a study of blood T cell repertoires in COVID-19. The method was immunoSEQ multiplex PCR; TCRdb's version includes in-frame clones alone and lacks a portion of them. This table holds over 150,000 clones, about 80% found once. What was sequenced was PBMCs or T cells enriched from blood (not recorded which). The source of these receptors is a woman aged 60-75 years who had recovered from COVID-19.

The CDR3 DNA reads TGTGCCAGCAGCGTAGATCCGGGGTCCGTCTACGAGCAGTACTTC. This codes for CASSVDPGSVYEQYF. This chain joins TRBV9 and TRBJ2-7, with D possibly matching TRBD2 (5 bases). Looked up from germline, CDR1 is SGDLS and CDR2 is YYNGEE. The CDR3 consists of 15 residues. V lost 0 bases to trimming and J lost 3 bases, with 13 bases between them.

This clone was seen a handful of times. The chain combines TRBV9 with TRBJ1-1; 7 nucleotides align to TRBD1. The V and J ends lost 0 bases and 6 bases, in that order; junction bases with no gene match: 5. Germline-derived CDR1 and CDR2 are SGDLS and YYNGEE. The CDR3 covers 14 residues. The CDR3 bases are TGTGCCAGCAGCGTAGAAGGACAGGTCGCTGAAGCTTTCTTT. Protein: CASSVEGQVAEAFF. The full variable domain, completed using reference TRBV9 and TRBJ1-1, is DSGVTQTPKHLITATGQRVTLRCSPRSGDLSVYWYQQSLDQGLQFLIQYYNGEERAKGNILERFSAQQFPDLHSELNLSSLELGDSALYFCASSVEGQVAEAFFGQGTRLTVV.

The chain is built from TRBV21-1 and TRBJ1-5; the table gives TRBD1 as D, unverified against the DNA. TRBV21-1 is designated a pseudogene. This CDR3 comprises 13 residues. The CDR3 sequence is CASKLQGGQPQHF. CDR3 DNA: TGTGCCAGCAAACTACAGGGCGGACAGCCCCAGCATTTT.

The rearrangement joins TRBV2 to TRBJ1-2; TRBD1 agrees at 9 bases. The CDR3 runs 14 residues. CDR1 and CDR2 (germline): SNHLY, FYNNEI. With V trimmed by 6 bases and J by 6 bases, 8 bases remained unmatched. This CDR3 reads CASRRQGVKDGYTF. DNA of the CDR3: TGTGCCAGCAGACGACAGGGGGTGAAAGATGGCTACACCTTC.

The rearrangement uses TRBV29-1 and TRBJ1-2, with TRBD1 matching 7 bases. The CDR3 totals 12 residues. V shed 5 bases and J 8 bases; nucleotides not matched to a gene: 8. CDR1 is SQVTM and CDR2 is ANQGSEA in the germline V gene. The CDR3 bases are TGCAGCGTTCAACAAGGGGGCGTGGGCTACACCTTC. This sequence encodes CSVQQGGVGYTF.

V gene TRBV6-4 combines with J gene TRBJ1-6, with D possibly TRBD1 on 5 matching bases. From germline, CDR1 is MRHNA and CDR2 SNTAGT. This CDR3 contains 14 residues. Trimming took 2 bases from V and 6 from J, leaving 8 bases between them. The CDR3 region is CASSDRGFNSPLHF. The CDR3 coding sequence is TGTGCCAGCAGTGACAGGGGTTTTAATTCACCCCTCCACTTT.

The CDR3 sequence is CASSQVLDSEQYF. The CDR3, as DNA: TGTGCCAGCAGCCAAGTGTTGGACAGCGAGCAGTACTTC. The J gene is TRBJ2-7, the V gene TRBV14, with D maybe TRBD1 (6 bases). Deletions cut 1 base from V and 6 bases from J, with 10 bases between. The CDR3 sequence is 13 residues long. CDR1 SGHDN and CDR2 FVKESK come from the germline V gene.

This chain links TRBV19 with TRBJ1-3; possible D gene TRBD1, 5 bases. The ends were cut back, 5 bases at V and 0 bases at J, with 14 bases in the middle. The CDR3 length is 16 residues. CDR1 and CDR2 from the germline V gene are LNHDA and SQIVND (reference sequence). CDR3 sequence reads: CASSPRTSSSGNTIYF. DNA of the CDR3: TGTGCCAGTAGTCCACGGACATCAAGCTCTGGAAACACCATATATTTT.

This rearrangement joins TRBV24-1 to TRBJ2-7; 10 nucleotides agree with TRBD1. The V gene end was trimmed by 5 bases and the J gene end by 5 bases; junction bases not matched to a gene: 5. Germline V CDR1 and CDR2: KGHDR, SFDVKD. The CDR3 has 14 amino acids. In nucleotides, the CDR3 is TGTGCCACCAGTGGGGACAGGGGAGTCGACGAGCAGTACTTC. Protein sequence: CATSGDRGVDEQYF.

This chain connects TRBV18 to TRBJ2-3; TRBD1 is a possible D gene (5 bases). Germline values: CDR1 KGHSH, CDR2 LQKENI. Trimming removed 3 bases at V and 2 bases at J, with 9 bases between. The CDR3 sequence is 14 residues long. CDR3 residues: CASSPGAPTDTQYF. CDR3 nucleotide sequence: TGTGCCAGCTCACCTGGGGCTCCCACAGATACGCAGTATTTT.